These 30 T cell receptor beta chains came from one sample sequenced in a study of monozygotic twins with inflammatory bowel disease. Using the 5' RACE reads, TCRdb records one entry per CDR3 protein without DNA. The sample is made up of about 160,000 distinct CDR3 sequences, and the top ten hold about 2.7% of it. Material for sequencing was blood. All receptors derive from a human donor with ulcerative colitis or Crohn's disease, or a healthy co-twin of an affected twin (not recorded which).

The J gene is TRBJ2-1, the V gene TRBV20-1; the TCRdb D gene call, TRBD2, has no DNA to confirm it. The CDR3 spans 16 residues. Looked up from germline, CDR1 is DFQATT and CDR2 is SNEGSKA (reference sequence). CDR3: CSARGVRDSAYNEQFF.

V and J are TRBV7-3 and TRBJ1-2. Germline loops: CDR1 SGHTA, CDR2 FQGTGA. The CDR3 is made up of 14 amino acids. This CDR3 reads CASSPSGANYGYTF. The full variable domain, its missing parts supplied by reference TRBV7-3 and TRBJ1-2, is GAGVSQTPSNKVTEKGKYVELRCDPISGHTALYWYRQSLGQGPEFLIYFQGTGAADDSGLPNDRFFAVRPEGSVSTLKIQRTERGDSAVYLCASSPSGANYGYTFGSGTRLTVV.

The rearrangement links TRBV5-1 to TRBJ2-5; TCRdb selects TRBD1, and the lack of DNA leaves this call unchecked. CDR3 length equals 14 residues. Germline values: CDR1 SGHRS, CDR2 YFSETQ. The CDR3 loop reads CASSLAAGKETQYF.

The chain employs TRBV27 and TRBJ2-7; without DNA, the TCRdb call of TRBD1 cannot be checked. CDR3 size: 15 residues. Germline lookup yields CDR1 MNHEY and CDR2 SMNVEV (reference sequence). The CDR3 spells CASSPRTGIDYEQYF.

The rearrangement joins TRBV28 to TRBJ1-2; as DNA is missing, the TRBD1 call by TCRdb cannot be tested. CDR1 and CDR2 from the germline V gene are MDHEN and SYDVKM. This CDR3 region has 13 residues. The CDR3 loop reads CASSGHRTYGYTF.

The V call is TRBV29-1, the J call TRBJ1-1; TCRdb outputs TRBD1, but without DNA this stays unchecked. Germline V CDR1 and CDR2: SQVTM, ANQGSEA. This CDR3 region has 13 residues. CDR3 amino acids: CSVGTGVNTEAFF.

The chain recombines TRBV18 with TRBJ2-3; the D gene TCRdb calls, TRBD1, cannot be checked with no DNA. The CDR3 totals 15 residues. CDR1 and CDR2 (germline): KGHSH, LQKENI. CDR3: CASSLRDGATDTQYF.

The rearrangement joins TRBV2 to TRBJ1-5; TCRdb calls TRBD1, which cannot be checked without DNA. There are 13 residues in the CDR3. Germline values: CDR1 SNHLY, CDR2 FYNNEI. CDR3 sequence reads: CASSGQGNQLQHF.

The CDR3 reads CSAHSGRLAKNIQYF. The chain employs TRBV20-1 and TRBJ2-4; TCRdb names TRBD2, which stays unverified in the absence of DNA. CDR1 is DFQATT and CDR2 is SNEGSKA in the germline V gene (reference sequence). The CDR3 covers 15 residues.

V gene TRBV6-6 combines with J gene TRBJ2-7; TCRdb's D call, TRBD2, is unchecked because there is no DNA. Germline V lookup: CDR1 MNHNY, CDR2 SVGAGI (reference sequence). The CDR3 consists of 13 residues. CDR3 sequence reads: CATGRGTSYEQYF.

The chain recombines TRBV28 with TRBJ2-1; TCRdb's D call, TRBD2, is unchecked because there is no DNA. The CDR3 spans 15 residues. Germline V gene lookup returns CDR1 MDHEN and CDR2 SYDVKM. The CDR3 protein is CASTEAGKKSNEQFF.

This chain links TRBV20-1 with TRBJ2-2. Germline lookup yields CDR1 DFQATT and CDR2 SNEGSKA (reference sequence). The CDR3 length is 13 residues. The CDR3 here is CSASHLNTGELFF.

This sequence joins TRBV29-1 and TRBJ2-4; TCRdb's assignment of TRBD1 cannot be checked, as there is no DNA. The germline V gene has CDR1 SQVTM and CDR2 ANQGSEA. This CDR3 comprises 13 residues. The CDR3 region is CSVAQSGKNIQYF.

The chain links TRBV28 to TRBJ1-1. The V gene's germline CDR1 is MDHEN and CDR2 SYDVKM. The CDR3 contains 14 residues. The chain's CDR3 is CASSLVVLNTEAFF.

This sequence joins TRBV11-1 and TRBJ2-4; TCRdb reports TRBD2, a call that lacks DNA to check it against. CDR3 length: 18 amino acids. Germline V gives CDR1 SGHAT, CDR2 FQDESV (reference sequence). The CDR3 sequence: CASSLNSGLAGGGNIQYF.

The chain links TRBV6-5 to TRBJ1-2; lacking DNA, the TRBD1 call made by TCRdb goes unchecked. Germline values: CDR1 MNHEY, CDR2 SVGAGI. This CDR3 has 13 residues. Here the CDR3 reads CASRATGVYGYTF.

The rearrangement joins TRBV30 to TRBJ2-4; TCRdb calls TRBD1, which cannot be checked without DNA. The CDR3 contains 16 residues. Germline assignment: CDR1 GTSNPN and CDR2 SVGIG (reference sequence). This chain's CDR3 is CAWSEGQGATKNIQYF.

The V call is TRBV20-1, the J call TRBJ2-3. CDR1 is DFQATT and CDR2 is SNEGSKA in the germline V gene (reference sequence). This CDR3 is built from 11 residues. CDR3 residues: CSARVLDTQYF.

This CDR3 is CASSLSPGTDTQYF. The V call is TRBV28, the J call TRBJ2-3; with no DNA, the TCRdb D assignment of TRBD1 cannot be verified. The germline V gene has CDR1 MDHEN and CDR2 SYDVKM. This CDR3 comprises 14 residues. The whole variable domain, filled in from reference TRBV28 and TRBJ2-3, reads DVKVTQSSRYLVKRTGEKVFLECVQDMDHENMFWYRQDPGLGLRLIYFSYDVKMKEKGDIPEGYSVSREKKERFSLILESASTNQTSMYLCASSLSPGTDTQYFGPGTRLTVL.

This CDR3 reads CASSSRLFTNEQFF. This chain connects TRBV28 to TRBJ2-1; checking the TCRdb D call of TRBD2 is not possible without DNA. Germline assignment: CDR1 MDHEN and CDR2 SYDVKM. This CDR3 region has 14 residues.

V is TRBV24-1 and J is TRBJ2-2; the D gene TCRdb calls, TRBD2, cannot be checked with no DNA. The CDR3 has 16 amino acids. The germline V gene encodes CDR1 KGHDR and CDR2 SFDVKD. The CDR3 reads CATSLPGLGLSGELFF.

The chain uses TRBV7-8 and TRBJ2-3; the D gene TCRdb calls, TRBD1, cannot be checked with no DNA. Germline CDR1 reads SGHVS; CDR2 reads FQNEAQ. The CDR3 runs 18 residues. The CDR3 sequence is CASSPRPGTGESGDTQYF.

This chain uses TRBV7-3 with TRBJ2-3; lacking DNA, the TRBD1 call made by TCRdb goes unchecked. CDR1 SGHTA and CDR2 FQGTGA come from the germline V gene. This CDR3 is built from 14 residues. The CDR3 is CASSLNREPDTQYF. The whole variable domain, filled in from reference TRBV7-3 and TRBJ2-3, reads GAGVSQTPSNKVTEKGKYVELRCDPISGHTALYWYRQSLGQGPEFLIYFQGTGAADDSGLPNDRFFAVRPEGSVSTLKIQRTERGDSAVYLCASSLNREPDTQYFGPGTRLTVL.

CDR3 protein: CASSLKRDTEAFF. This rearrangement joins TRBV5-1 to TRBJ1-1. Germline V gene data show CDR1 as SGHRS and CDR2 as YFSETQ. The CDR3 is 13 residues long.

The V and J genes are TRBV20-1 and TRBJ1-5; the D call of TRBD1 rests on TCRdb alone, since no DNA is present to check it. The CDR3 consists of 16 residues. The germline CDR1 and CDR2 sequences are DFQATT and SNEGSKA (reference sequence). CDR3 amino acids: CSAWDRGQYSNQPQHF.

This rearrangement joins TRBV28 to TRBJ2-7; TCRdb proposes TRBD1, but this gene call is untestable without DNA. The CDR3 totals 14 residues. Per the germline V gene, CDR1 is MDHEN and CDR2 is SYDVKM. CDR3: CASSLDRRNYEQYF.

V is TRBV28 and J is TRBJ2-1; TCRdb returns TRBD2, unconfirmable since there is no DNA. This CDR3 region has 16 residues. Germline lookup yields CDR1 MDHEN and CDR2 SYDVKM. CDR3 protein: CASSGGRTSTDNEQFF.

The chain links TRBV18 to TRBJ2-1. This CDR3 has 15 amino acids. The germline gives CDR1 KGHSH, CDR2 LQKENI. CDR3: CASSPPLAKDNEQFF.

The chain carries TRBV20-1 and TRBJ1-2. This CDR3 comprises 14 residues. Germline V gives CDR1 DFQATT, CDR2 SNEGSKA (reference sequence). The CDR3 region is CSASPDGGVGGYTF.

J is TRBJ2-7 and V is TRBV7-3; TCRdb designates TRBD2, a call that cannot be tested without DNA. The CDR3 runs 18 residues. Per the germline V gene, CDR1 is SGHTA and CDR2 is FQGTGA. The CDR3 loop is CASSLKGTSGTSSYEQYF.